This T cell receptor beta chain originates from a study of CD8+ T cells in alopecia areata. Treatment meaning: oral pan-JAK inhibitor, 5-10 mg twice daily. Sorting of PBMCs yielded the CD4+ and CD8+ T cells. Sequencing relied on a cDNA template that was reverse transcribed from extracted RNA. Profiling relied on immunoSEQ multiplex PCR, and the TCRdb table lists in-frame clones only, not all of them. The sample holds about 94,000 clones, about 71% seen once. About this clone: What it binds is unknown.

Study outcomes and limitations: Tofacitinib significantly lowered scalp clonality and expanded CD8+ clones among the top 100. Many expanded lesional clones remained in scalp and blood on tofacitinib.

Germline CDR1 reads MNHNS; CDR2 reads SASEGT. The CDR3 contains 15 residues. The germline V and J ends were trimmed by 2 bases and 2 bases, with 12 bases remaining between them. The J gene is TRBJ2-5, the V gene TRBV6-1; D is ambiguous. The sequence was obtained from a human donor with alopecia areata. The sequencing here drew on CD8+ T cells sorted from blood, taken around week 44, from a patient treated with tofacitinib. The CDR3 sequence is CASSETDLRQETQYF. The CDR3 region has the DNA TGTGCCAGCAGTGAAACAGACCTAAGACAAGAGACCCAGTACTTC.